Here is one T cell receptor beta chain with its context. The data are from a study of blood T cell repertoires in COVID-19. Background on the study: Some COVID-19 samples were acute and others convalescent; all came from the United States, Italy and Spain.

In the authors' workflow: Reference gene primer amplification in the assay estimated nucleated cell counts. TCRdb's copy holds only in-frame clones and misses some; the assay was immunoSEQ multiplex PCR. For V, J and clone size, that table is used; D and trimming come from the DNA. The sample lists roughly 150,000 clones, approximately 91% seen once, with about 2.4% in the top ten. The germline V gene has CDR1 SNHLY and CDR2 FYNNEI. V was pared by 10 bases and J by 4 bases, with 14 bases of the junction left unmatched. The CDR3 runs 15 residues. This sequence joins TRBV2 and TRBJ1-2, with 8 positions matching TRBD1. The sequence was obtained from a woman in her 70s with acute or convalescent COVID-19. The sample taken for sequencing was peripheral blood. As DNA, the CDR3 is TGTGCCACCCTCATTAGGCAGGGGGCTGTCTATGGCTACACCTTC. This translates into CATLIRQGAVYGYTF.